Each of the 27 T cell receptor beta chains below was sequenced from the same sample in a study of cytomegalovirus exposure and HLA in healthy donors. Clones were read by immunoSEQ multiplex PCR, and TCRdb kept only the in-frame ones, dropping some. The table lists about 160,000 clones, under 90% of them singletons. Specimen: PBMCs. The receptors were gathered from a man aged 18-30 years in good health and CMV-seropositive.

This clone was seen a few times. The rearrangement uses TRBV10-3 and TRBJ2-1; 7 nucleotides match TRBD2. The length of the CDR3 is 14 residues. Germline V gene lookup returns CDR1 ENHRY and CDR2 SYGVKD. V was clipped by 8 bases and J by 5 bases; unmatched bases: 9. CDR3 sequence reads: CAIAAAGRHNEQFF. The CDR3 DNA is TGTGCCATCGCGGCAGCGGGACGTCACAATGAGCAGTTCTTC.

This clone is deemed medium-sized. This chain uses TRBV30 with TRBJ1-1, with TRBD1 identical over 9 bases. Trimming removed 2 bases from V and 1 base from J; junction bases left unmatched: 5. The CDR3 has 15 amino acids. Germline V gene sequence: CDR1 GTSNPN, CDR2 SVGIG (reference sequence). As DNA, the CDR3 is TGTGCCTGGAGTAAACCGGGACAGGGGAACACTGAAGCTTTCTTT. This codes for CAWSKPGQGNTEAFF.

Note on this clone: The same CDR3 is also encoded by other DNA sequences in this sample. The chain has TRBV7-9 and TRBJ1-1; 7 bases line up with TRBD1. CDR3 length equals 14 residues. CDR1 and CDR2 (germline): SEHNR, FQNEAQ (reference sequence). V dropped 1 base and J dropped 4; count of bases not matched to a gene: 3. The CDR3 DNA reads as TGTGCCAGCAGCTTAGAGCAGGGGGGCACTGAAGCTTTCTTT. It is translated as CASSLEQGGTEAFF.

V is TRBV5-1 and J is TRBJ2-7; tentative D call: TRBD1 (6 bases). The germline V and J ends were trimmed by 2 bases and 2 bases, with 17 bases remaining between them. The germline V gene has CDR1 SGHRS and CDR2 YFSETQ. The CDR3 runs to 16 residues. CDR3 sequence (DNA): TGCGCCAGCAGCTTAAACCGGGACACCCCAACCTACGAGCAGTACTTC. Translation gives CASSLNRDTPTYEQYF.

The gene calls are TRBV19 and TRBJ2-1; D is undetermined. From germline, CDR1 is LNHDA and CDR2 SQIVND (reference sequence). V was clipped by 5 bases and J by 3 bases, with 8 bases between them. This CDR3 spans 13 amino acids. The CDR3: CASSDTRYNEQFF. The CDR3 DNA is TGTGCCAGTAGTGATACACGCTACAATGAGCAGTTCTTC.

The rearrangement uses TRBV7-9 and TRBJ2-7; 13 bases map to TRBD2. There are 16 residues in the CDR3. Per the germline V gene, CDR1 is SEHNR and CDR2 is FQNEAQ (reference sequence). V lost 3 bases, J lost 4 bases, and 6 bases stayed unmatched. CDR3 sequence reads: CASSFGLAGDLYEQYF. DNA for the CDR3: TGTGCCAGCAGCTTCGGACTAGCGGGAGATCTTTACGAGCAGTACTTC.

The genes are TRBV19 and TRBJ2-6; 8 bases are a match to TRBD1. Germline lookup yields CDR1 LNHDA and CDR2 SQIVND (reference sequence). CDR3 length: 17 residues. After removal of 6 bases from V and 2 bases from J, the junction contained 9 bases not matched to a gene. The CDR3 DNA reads TGTGCCAGTAGATTGCAGGGGGCATCAGCTGGGGCCAACGTCCTGACTTTC. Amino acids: CASRLQGASAGANVLTF.

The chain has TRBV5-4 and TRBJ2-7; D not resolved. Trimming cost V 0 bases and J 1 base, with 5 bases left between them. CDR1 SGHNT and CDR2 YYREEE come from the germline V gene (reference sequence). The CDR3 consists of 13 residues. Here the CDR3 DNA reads TGTGCCAGCAGCTTGGCCGGTTCCTACGAGCAGTACTTC. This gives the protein CASSLAGSYEQYF.

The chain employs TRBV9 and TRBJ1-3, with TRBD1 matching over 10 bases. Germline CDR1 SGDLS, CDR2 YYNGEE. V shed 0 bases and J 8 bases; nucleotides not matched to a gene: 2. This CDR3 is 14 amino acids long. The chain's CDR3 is CASSVGQGADTIYF. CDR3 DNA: TGTGCCAGCAGCGTAGGACAGGGGGCGGACACCATATATTTT.

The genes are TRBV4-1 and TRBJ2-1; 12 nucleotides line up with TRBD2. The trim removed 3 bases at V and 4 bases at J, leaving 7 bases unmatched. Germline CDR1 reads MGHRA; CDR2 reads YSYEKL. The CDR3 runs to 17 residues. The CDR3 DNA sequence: TGCGCCAGCAGCCACAGGACTAGCGGGACCTATTACAATGAGCAGTTCTTC. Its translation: CASSHRTSGTYYNEQFF.

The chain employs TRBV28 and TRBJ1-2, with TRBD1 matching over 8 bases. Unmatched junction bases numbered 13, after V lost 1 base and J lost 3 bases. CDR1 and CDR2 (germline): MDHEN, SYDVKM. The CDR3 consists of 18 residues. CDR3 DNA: TGTGCCAGCAGTTTATCATGGGACAGGCCCTCCGAGGACTATGGCTACACCTTC. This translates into CASSLSWDRPSEDYGYTF.

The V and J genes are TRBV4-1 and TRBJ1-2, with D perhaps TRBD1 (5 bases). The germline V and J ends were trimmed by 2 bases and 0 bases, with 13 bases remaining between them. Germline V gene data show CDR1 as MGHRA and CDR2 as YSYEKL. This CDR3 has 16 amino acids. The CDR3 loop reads CASSQSFQGTNYGYTF. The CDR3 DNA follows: TGCGCCAGCAGCCAAAGTTTTCAGGGAACTAACTATGGCTACACCTTC.

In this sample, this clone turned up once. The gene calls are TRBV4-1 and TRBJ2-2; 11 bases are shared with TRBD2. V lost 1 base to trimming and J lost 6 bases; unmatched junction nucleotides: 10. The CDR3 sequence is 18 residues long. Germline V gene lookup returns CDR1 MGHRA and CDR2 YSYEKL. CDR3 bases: TGCGCCAGCAGCCAAGCTGCTAGCGGGAGGCCCCGTGCCGGGGAGCTGTTTTTT. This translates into CASSQAASGRPRAGELFF.

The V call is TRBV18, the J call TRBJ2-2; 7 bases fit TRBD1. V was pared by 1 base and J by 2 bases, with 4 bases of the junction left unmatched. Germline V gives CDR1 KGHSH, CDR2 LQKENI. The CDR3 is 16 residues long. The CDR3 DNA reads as TGTGCCAGCTCACCACAGGGGGCTCGTAACACCGGGGAGCTGTTTTTT. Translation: CASSPQGARNTGELFF.

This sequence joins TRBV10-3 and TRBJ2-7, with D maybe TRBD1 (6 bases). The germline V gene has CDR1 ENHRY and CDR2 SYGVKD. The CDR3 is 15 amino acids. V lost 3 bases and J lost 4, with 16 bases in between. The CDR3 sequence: CAISEAGAQLYEQYF. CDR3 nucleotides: TGTGCCATCAGTGAAGCAGGGGCGCAGTTATACGAGCAGTACTTC.

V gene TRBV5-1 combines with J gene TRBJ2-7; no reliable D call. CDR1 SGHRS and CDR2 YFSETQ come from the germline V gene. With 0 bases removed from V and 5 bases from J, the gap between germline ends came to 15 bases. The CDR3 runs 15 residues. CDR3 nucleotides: TGCGCCAGCAGCTTGGGGCCCCCCCGTTCCGACGAGCAGTACTTC. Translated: CASSLGPPRSDEQYF. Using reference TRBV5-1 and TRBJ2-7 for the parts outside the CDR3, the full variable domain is KAGVTQTPRYLIKTRGQQVTLSCSPISGHRSVSWYQQTPGQGLQFLFEYFSETQRNKGNFPGRFSGRQFSNSRSEMNVSTLELGDSALYLCASSLGPPRSDEQYFGPGTRLTVT.

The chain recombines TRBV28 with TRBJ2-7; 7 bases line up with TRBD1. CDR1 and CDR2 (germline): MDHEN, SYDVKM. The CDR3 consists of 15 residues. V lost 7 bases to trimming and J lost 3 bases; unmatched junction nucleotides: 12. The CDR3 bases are TGTGCCAGCACCTTAGGGGAAAACAGGGGCTACGAGCAGTACTTC. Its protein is CASTLGENRGYEQYF.

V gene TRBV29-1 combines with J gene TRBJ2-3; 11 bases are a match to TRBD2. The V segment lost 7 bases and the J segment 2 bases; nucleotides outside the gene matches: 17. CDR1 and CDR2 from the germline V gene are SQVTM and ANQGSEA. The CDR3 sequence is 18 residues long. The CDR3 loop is CSAESTPGLAASTDTQYF. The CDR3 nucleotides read TGCAGCGCCGAGAGTACTCCGGGACTAGCGGCCTCCACAGATACGCAGTATTTT.

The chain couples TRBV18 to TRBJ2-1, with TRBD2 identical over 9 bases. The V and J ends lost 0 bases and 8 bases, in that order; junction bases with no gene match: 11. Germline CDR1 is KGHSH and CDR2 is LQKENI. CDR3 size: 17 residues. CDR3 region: CASSPPRMREGPDEQFF. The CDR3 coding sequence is TGTGCCAGCTCACCACCAAGGATGCGGGAGGGCCCTGATGAGCAGTTCTTC.

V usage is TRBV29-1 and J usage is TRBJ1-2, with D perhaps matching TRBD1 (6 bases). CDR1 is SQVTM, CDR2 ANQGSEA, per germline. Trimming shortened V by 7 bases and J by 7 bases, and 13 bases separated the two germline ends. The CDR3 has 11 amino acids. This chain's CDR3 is CSAQGDSGYTF. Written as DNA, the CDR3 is TGCAGCGCACAGGGTGATAGTGGCTACACCTTC.

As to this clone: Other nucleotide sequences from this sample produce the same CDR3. The DNA for the CDR3 is TGTGCCAGCAGTTTCGGGACAGGGGGGTACGAGCAGTACTTC. Translation: CASSFGTGGYEQYF. J is TRBJ2-7 and V is TRBV27; 11 nucleotides match TRBD1. Trimming removed 3 bases from V and 4 bases from J; junction bases left unmatched: 2. The CDR3 length is 14 residues. The germline V gene encodes CDR1 MNHEY and CDR2 SMNVEV (reference sequence).

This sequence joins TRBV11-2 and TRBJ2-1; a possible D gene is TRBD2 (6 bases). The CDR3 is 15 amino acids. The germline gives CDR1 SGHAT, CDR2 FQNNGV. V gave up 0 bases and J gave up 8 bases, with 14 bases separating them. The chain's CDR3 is CASSLDRDSRYEQFF. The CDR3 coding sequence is TGTGCCAGCAGCTTAGATAGGGACTCACGCTATGAGCAGTTCTTC.

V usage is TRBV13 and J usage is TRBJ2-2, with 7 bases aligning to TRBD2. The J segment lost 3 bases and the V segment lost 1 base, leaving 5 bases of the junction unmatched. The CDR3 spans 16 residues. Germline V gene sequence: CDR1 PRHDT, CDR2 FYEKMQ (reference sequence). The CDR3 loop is CASSLVSSGYTGELFF. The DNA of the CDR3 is TGTGCCAGCAGCTTAGTCTCTAGCGGATACACCGGGGAGCTGTTTTTT.

CDR3 sequence reads: CASSLHGGYNEQFF. In DNA form, the CDR3 reads TGTGCCAGCAGCTTACATGGGGGGTACAATGAGCAGTTCTTC. This chain connects TRBV7-6 to TRBJ2-1, with D tentatively TRBD2 (6 bases). Between the trimmed V and J ends, which lost 2 bases and 4 bases, there was a span of 9 bases. Per the germline V gene, CDR1 is SGHVS and CDR2 is FNYEAQ. The CDR3 contains 14 residues.

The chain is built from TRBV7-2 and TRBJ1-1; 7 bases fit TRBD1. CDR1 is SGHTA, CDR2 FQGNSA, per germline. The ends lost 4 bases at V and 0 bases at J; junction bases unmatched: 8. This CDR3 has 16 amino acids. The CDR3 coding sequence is TGTGCCAGCAGCTCCCGGTGGACAGGCTTGAACACTGAAGCTTTCTTT. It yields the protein CASSSRWTGLNTEAFF.

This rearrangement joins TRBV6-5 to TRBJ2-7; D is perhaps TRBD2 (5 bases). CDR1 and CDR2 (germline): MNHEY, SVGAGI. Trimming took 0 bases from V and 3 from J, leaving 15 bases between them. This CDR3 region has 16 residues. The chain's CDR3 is CASSYSMDFGYYEQYF. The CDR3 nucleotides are TGTGCCAGCAGTTACTCGATGGACTTTGGGTACTACGAGCAGTACTTC.

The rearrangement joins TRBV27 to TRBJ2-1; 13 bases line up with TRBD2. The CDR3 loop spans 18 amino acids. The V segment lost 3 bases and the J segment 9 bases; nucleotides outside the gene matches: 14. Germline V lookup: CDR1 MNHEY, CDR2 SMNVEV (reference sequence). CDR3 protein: CASSFIHRTSGRSGEQFF. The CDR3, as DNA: TGTGCCAGCAGTTTCATACATCGGACTAGCGGGAGAAGTGGTGAGCAGTTCTTC.